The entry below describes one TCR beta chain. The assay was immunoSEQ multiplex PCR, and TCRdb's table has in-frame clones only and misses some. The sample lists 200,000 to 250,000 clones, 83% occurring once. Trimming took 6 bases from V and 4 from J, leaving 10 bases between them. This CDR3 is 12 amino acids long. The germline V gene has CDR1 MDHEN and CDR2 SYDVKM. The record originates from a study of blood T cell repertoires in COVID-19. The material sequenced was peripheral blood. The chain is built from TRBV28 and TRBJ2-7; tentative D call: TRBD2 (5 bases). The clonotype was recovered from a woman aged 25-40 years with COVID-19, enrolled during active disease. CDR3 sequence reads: CASSTRRYEQYF. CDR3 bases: TGTGCCAGCAGCACTCGGAGGTACGAGCAGTACTTC.